These 17 T cell receptor beta chains were sequenced from one sample in a study of graft-versus-host responses after intestinal transplantation. Produced via immunoSEQ multiplex PCR; TCRdb's table is partial and in-frame only. Of about 69,000 clones detected, approximately 92% appear once; the ten largest clones hold about 6.7%. The sample in question was bone marrow, obtained nearly 750 days after intestinal transplantation. These receptors were obtained from a human patient who received an intestinal transplant, so some T cells may come from the graft donor.

The chain links TRBV10-1 to TRBJ2-3, with D hard to call. This CDR3 spans 12 amino acids. Trimming stripped 6 bases from V and 6 bases from J, with 10 bases between. The V gene's germline CDR1 is WNHNN and CDR2 SYGVQD (reference sequence). The CDR3 spells CASSKTSDTQYF. DNA of the CDR3: TGCGCCAGCAGCAAAACCAGTGATACGCAGTATTTT.

The chain has TRBV18 and TRBJ2-6; no reliable D call. Deletions cut 8 bases from V and 2 bases from J, with 16 bases between. The germline V gene has CDR1 KGHSH and CDR2 LQKENI. The CDR3 is 16 residues long. The CDR3 coding sequence is TGTGCCAGCCCCCTGGCAGGTTCCCCTGGGGCCAACGTCCTGACTTTC. This translates into CASPLAGSPGANVLTF.

This clone was observed once. The genes are TRBV11-2 and TRBJ2-1; TRBD2 agrees at 15 bases. Germline trimming cut 4 bases from V and 0 bases from J; bases unmatched to any gene: 1. Looked up from germline, CDR1 is SGHAT and CDR2 is FQNNGV. This CDR3 has 17 amino acids. The CDR3 nucleotides are TGTGCCAGCAGCTGGACTAGCGGGGGGGCCTCCTACAATGAGCAGTTCTTC. Its protein product is CASSWTSGGASYNEQFF.

This chain connects TRBV4-1 to TRBJ1-6; a weak D match, TRBD1 (6 bases). The CDR3 runs 18 residues. The germline CDR1 and CDR2 sequences are MGHRA and YSYEKL. V lost 2 bases and J lost 7, with 21 bases in between. The CDR3: CASSQSYPGTGWNSPLHF. The CDR3 nucleotides are TGCGCCAGCAGCCAATCTTACCCCGGAACAGGGTGGAATTCACCCCTCCACTTT.

V gene TRBV7-9 combines with J gene TRBJ2-1; the D gene is possibly TRBD2 (7 bases). CDR3 size: 15 residues. From germline, CDR1 is SEHNR and CDR2 FQNEAQ (reference sequence). The ends were cut back, 6 bases at V and 6 bases at J, with 18 bases in the middle. The CDR3 reads CASRLLEGGGNEQFF. Written as DNA, the CDR3 is TGTGCCAGCAGGCTTCTGGAGGGAGGGGGCAATGAGCAGTTCTTC.

The chain joins TRBV6-6 to TRBJ1-3; D gene uncertain. Deletions cut 5 bases from V and 1 base from J, with 12 bases between. The CDR3 runs to 15 residues. The V gene's germline CDR1 is MNHNY and CDR2 SVGAGI (reference sequence). DNA of the CDR3: TGTGCCAGCAGTCTACACCAGCTATCTGGAAACACCATATATTTT. Its protein is CASSLHQLSGNTIYF.

The chain joins TRBV6-6 to TRBJ1-2, with D unclear. V was pared by 2 bases and J by 4 bases, with 8 bases between. There are 13 residues in the CDR3. Germline CDR1 reads MNHNY; CDR2 reads SVGAGI (reference sequence). The CDR3 DNA sequence: TGTGCCAGCAGTTACAGGGAATTCTATGGCTACACCTTC. The encoded protein is CASSYREFYGYTF.

J is TRBJ1-5 and V is TRBV27, with 7 positions matching TRBD1. CDR1 is MNHEY, CDR2 SMNVEV, per germline (reference sequence). This CDR3 has 15 residues. J was trimmed by 5 bases and V by 5 bases; bases with no gene match: 9. The CDR3 protein is CASSPTGFWDQPQHF. The CDR3 DNA follows: TGTGCCAGCAGTCCGACAGGGTTTTGGGATCAGCCCCAGCATTTT.

V is TRBV6-1 and J is TRBJ2-7; 7 bases map to TRBD1. V gave up 5 bases and J gave up 4 bases; unmatched junction bases: 8. Germline V gives CDR1 MNHNS, CDR2 SASEGT. The CDR3 extends over 14 amino acids. The CDR3 region is CASSPGTAPYEQYF. CDR3 bases: TGTGCCAGCAGTCCCGGGACAGCACCATACGAGCAGTACTTC.

The rearrangement joins TRBV6-5 to TRBJ2-7; D not certain. V lost 5 bases and J 4 bases, leaving 6 bases between the germline ends. CDR1 and CDR2 (germline): MNHEY, SVGAGI. The CDR3 has 11 amino acids. The CDR3 DNA reads as TGTGCCAGCAGTACCGGTTACGAGCAGTACTTC. Protein product: CASSTGYEQYF.

The count of this clone is one. The rearrangement links TRBV5-1 to TRBJ2-1; D is undetermined. This CDR3 contains 16 residues. CDR1 is SGHRS, CDR2 YFSETQ, per germline. Trimming cost V 0 bases and J 2 bases, with 12 bases left between them. Here the CDR3 reads CASSLASAAAYNEQFF. CDR3 bases: TGCGCCAGCAGCTTGGCCTCGGCAGCAGCCTACAATGAGCAGTTCTTC.

This rearrangement joins TRBV6-5 to TRBJ1-5; D perhaps matches TRBD1 (6 bases). V was trimmed by 7 bases and J by 4 bases, leaving 14 bases between them. The CDR3 totals 14 residues. Germline CDR1 is MNHEY and CDR2 is SVGAGI. CDR3 in DNA: TGTGCCAGCAAACGGGGGGGCTCGAATCAGCCCCAGCATTTT. It is translated as CASKRGGSNQPQHF.

V and J are TRBV7-2 and TRBJ2-7; D not resolved. Germline CDR1 is SGHTA and CDR2 is FQGNSA. CDR3 length: 11 amino acids. Trimming left V 1 base short and J 4 bases short, with 2 bases between. CDR3 region: CASSLEYEQYF. In DNA, the CDR3 is TGTGCCAGCAGCTTAGAGTACGAGCAGTACTTC. Variable domain in full (rest from reference TRBV7-2 and TRBJ2-7): GAGVSQSPSNKVTEKGKDVELRCDPISGHTALYWYRQSLGQGLEFLIYFQGNSAPDKSGLPSDRFSAERTGGSVSTLTIQRTQQEDSAVYLCASSLEYEQYFGPGTRLTVT.

This clone appeared a single time. The CDR3 DNA reads as TGTGCCAGCAGTTACTTAACGAACACCGGGGAGCTGTTTTTT. Translating it yields CASSYLTNTGELFF. This chain links TRBV6-5 with TRBJ2-2; D gene uncertain. Germline V lookup: CDR1 MNHEY, CDR2 SVGAGI. Trimming pared 1 base from V and 0 bases from J, leaving 3 bases between. This CDR3 contains 14 residues.

The chain has TRBV5-6 and TRBJ1-6, with D uncertain. Per germline, CDR1 SGHDT and CDR2 YYEEEE. V dropped 6 bases and J dropped 0 bases, with 22 bases sitting between them. The CDR3 runs 19 residues. The CDR3 DNA sequence: TGTGCCAGCACCACCCCGCTGGCAGCGGGAATCTCCTATAATTCACCCCTCCACTTT. It is translated as CASTTPLAAGISYNSPLHF.

Concerning this clone itself: A read error is likely, as this CDR3 ends without the conserved phenylalanine or tryptophan. The limits of the CDR3 on the DNA are not certain, so only TCRdb's listed CDR3 is given. The gene calls are TRBV30 and TRBJ2-3. Germline-derived CDR1 and CDR2 are GTSNPN and SVGIG (reference sequence). The CDR3 region is 12 residues in length, termini included. This CDR3 is CAWSTWTGKAPD.

The chain carries TRBV7-6 and TRBJ2-5; no definite D call. Trimming took 5 bases from V and 5 from J, leaving 9 bases between them. This CDR3 comprises 12 residues. Germline lookup yields CDR1 SGHVS and CDR2 FNYEAQ. The CDR3 sequence is CASSARLETQYF. DNA for the CDR3: TGTGCCAGCAGCGCCCGTTTGGAGACCCAGTACTTC.